Shown below are 19 T cell receptor beta chains from a single sample sequenced in a study of T cells in Graves' hyperthyroidism and ophthalmopathy (dated 2019 in TCRdb). Receptor libraries were prepared by multiplex PCR. Data came from an Illumina HiSeq 2000. The TCR beta CDR3 regions were amplified from the RNA transcripts. The TCR CDR3 was subjected to a first round of RT-PCR using the HTBI primer set and the Qiagen OneStep RT-PCR kit. TCRdb passed the public sequencing reads through fastp at Q25 and MiXCR, retaining productive beta sequences. All rows with the same CDR3 protein become a single entry with the most common DNA and genes. The sample table lists about 510,000 distinct CDR3 sequences, 14% of them with a count of one. The leading ten clones occupy about 15% of the sample. Source material: blood. Every receptor here comes from a woman in her thirties or forties with Graves' hyperthyroidism.

Concerning this clonotype itself: A much more abundant neighbour one base away suggests this may be a read error. This chain connects TRBV3-1 to TRBJ2-1; 12 bases are a match to TRBD2. The length of the CDR3 is 15 residues. The V gene's germline CDR1 is LGHDT and CDR2 YNNKEL (reference sequence). CDR3 amino acids: CARSQVTSGGNEQFF. The CDR3, as DNA: TGTGCCAGGAGCCAAGTAACTAGCGGGGGGAATGAGCAGTTCTTC.

This sequence joins TRBV20-1 and TRBJ2-3; TRBD2 matches 7 bases. The CDR3 is made up of 14 amino acids. The germline V gene has CDR1 DFQATT and CDR2 SNEGSKA (reference sequence). V lost 7 bases, J lost 7 bases, and 14 bases stayed unmatched. CDR3 nucleotides: TGCAGTGGGTCTCTTAGCGGGTCCCTTTATACGCAGTATTTT. Translating gives CSGSLSGSLYTQYF.

There are a few counts of this clonotype. V and J are TRBV5-8 and TRBJ1-2, with no clear D. There are 13 residues in the CDR3. The V end was cut by 0 bases, the J end by 5 bases, with 8 bases between. Germline V lookup: CDR1 SGHTS, CDR2 YDEGEE. This chain's CDR3 is CASSLGPKYGYTF. CDR3 bases: TGTGCCAGCAGCTTGGGACCAAAGTATGGCTACACCTTC.

The rearrangement links TRBV7-2 to TRBJ2-4, with 7 bases fitting TRBD1. Germline-derived CDR1 and CDR2 are SGHTA and FQGNSA. The J segment lost 6 bases and the V segment lost 2 bases, leaving 1 base of the junction unmatched. The CDR3 loop spans 13 amino acids. The CDR3 region is CASSLPGGNIQYF. DNA of the CDR3: TGTGCCAGCAGCTTACCAGGGGGAAACATTCAGTACTTC.

This clonotype has at least ten counts. This chain links TRBV28 with TRBJ2-7, with 7 bases matching TRBD2. CDR1 MDHEN and CDR2 SYDVKM come from the germline V gene. V lost 5 bases, J lost 4 bases, and 8 bases stayed unmatched. The CDR3 sequence is 14 residues long. CDR3 in DNA: TGTGCCAGCAGTCTATACGGGGGGTTTTACGAGCAGTACTTC. Translating gives CASSLYGGFYEQYF.

This clonotype was picked up many times. CDR3 sequence reads: CASSLGMGNTEAFF. The CDR3 nucleotides read TGTGCCAGCAGTCTGGGCATGGGGAACACTGAAGCTTTCTTT. The chain uses TRBV7-2 and TRBJ1-1; no reliable D call. In germline, CDR1 is SGHTA, CDR2 FQGNSA. V lost 6 bases, J lost 1 base, and 12 bases lay in between. The CDR3 runs to 14 residues.

This clonotype was observed many times. The V call is TRBV12-3 or TRBV12-4, the J call TRBJ2-7, with TRBD1 identical over 7 bases. The CDR3 totals 12 residues. J gave up 6 bases and V 10 bases, and 9 bases lay outside the gene matches. CDR3 loop: CATRDSVGEQYF. The DNA of the CDR3 is TGTGCCACCAGGGACAGCGTGGGCGAGCAGTACTTC.

The table lists this clonotype with a few counts. The V gene is TRBV30, the J gene TRBJ2-5; 9 bases align to TRBD2. There are 15 residues in the CDR3. V dropped 3 bases and J dropped 4; count of bases not matched to a gene: 9. Germline lookup yields CDR1 GTSNPN and CDR2 SVGIG (reference sequence). The CDR3 coding sequence is TGTGCCTGGAGGCTCGGGACTAGCAAACGAGAGACCCAGTACTTC. Translated, it gives CAWRLGTSKRETQYF.

Only a few counts were recorded for this clonotype. The chain has TRBV4-1 and TRBJ2-7; tentatively, D is TRBD1 (5 bases). V was pared by 3 bases and J by 3 bases, with 12 bases between. This CDR3 spans 14 amino acids. Germline values: CDR1 MGHRA, CDR2 YSYEKL. The CDR3, as DNA: TGCGCCAGCAGCCAGGAAGGGGCGGTCTACGAGCAGTACTTC. Amino acids: CASSQEGAVYEQYF.

The chain has TRBV25-1 and TRBJ1-1, with D tentatively TRBD1 (6 bases). The V and J ends lost 3 bases and 3 bases respectively, with 23 bases between them. The CDR3 runs 18 residues. Germline V gene lookup returns CDR1 MGHDK and CDR2 SYGVNS. The CDR3 DNA reads as TGTGCCAGCAGTGACCGCCACCGAGGGGCAGGGGCGGACACTGAAGCTTTCTTT. Translation: CASSDRHRGAGADTEAFF. Looking up the rest from reference TRBV25-1 and TRBJ1-1 gives the full variable domain: EADIYQTPRYLVIGTGKKITLECSQTMGHDKMYWYQQDPGMELHLIHYSYGVNSTEKGDLSSESTVSRIRTEHFPLTLESARPSHTSQYLCASSDRHRGAGADTEAFFGQGTRLTVV.

This clonotype was observed at least ten times. J is TRBJ2-7 and V is TRBV20-1, with 14 bases aligning to TRBD2. The V and J ends lost 1 base and 3 bases, in that order; junction bases with no gene match: 5. In germline, CDR1 is DFQATT, CDR2 SNEGSKA (reference sequence). The CDR3 contains 16 residues. The chain's CDR3 is CSARGGLAGAVYEQYF. CDR3 nucleotides: TGCAGTGCTAGAGGGGGACTAGCGGGAGCTGTCTACGAGCAGTACTTC.

This clonotype was seen ten or more times. The chain recombines TRBV20-1 with TRBJ1-5; no reliable D call. V lost 3 bases, J lost 4 bases, and 4 bases lay in between. In germline, CDR1 is DFQATT, CDR2 SNEGSKA (reference sequence). The CDR3 is 11 amino acids. DNA for the CDR3: TGCAGTGCTAGCAGTAATCAGCCCCAGCATTTT. Its protein product is CSASSNQPQHF.

This clonotype occurred many times. The genes are TRBV27 and TRBJ2-1, with D uncertain. With 3 bases removed from V and 0 bases from J, the gap between germline ends came to 6 bases. The CDR3 covers 14 residues. Per the germline V gene, CDR1 is MNHEY and CDR2 is SMNVEV (reference sequence). CDR3: CASSFSGSYNEQFF. The CDR3 DNA reads TGTGCCAGCAGTTTTTCGGGCTCCTACAATGAGCAGTTCTTC.

Concerning this clonotype itself: One junction end does not reproduce the germline sequence, and a read error may be involved. This rearrangement joins TRBV28 to TRBJ2-7; the match to TRBD2 covers 7 bases. The CDR3 is 16 residues long. The germline gives CDR1 MDHEN, CDR2 SYDVKM. CDR3 sequence reads: CASSERDGRSAYEQYF. CDR3 nucleotides: TGCGCCAGCAGTGAGCGGGATGGCAGGAGTGCCTACGAGCAGTACTTC.

The chain has TRBV5-1 and TRBJ2-1; no clear D gene. Germline V gene sequence: CDR1 SGHRS, CDR2 YFSETQ. V shed 0 bases and J shed 0 bases, with 7 bases lying between them. The CDR3 covers 15 residues. DNA of the CDR3: TGCGCCAGCAGCTTGGGGCAGTACTCCTACAATGAGCAGTTCTTC. It yields the protein CASSLGQYSYNEQFF.

With regard to this clonotype: A read error may be the cause here, since a much bigger clone is one base away. The chain joins TRBV2 to TRBJ1-5; 9 nucleotides match TRBD1. V shed 7 bases and J 5 bases; nucleotides not matched to a gene: 3. The CDR3 is 13 amino acids. Germline V gene lookup returns CDR1 SNHLY and CDR2 FYNNEI. CDR3 amino acids: CASTGTGHQPQHF. CDR3 DNA: TGTGCCAGCACCGGGACAGGGCATCAGCCCCAGCATTTT.

This clonotype appeared a few times. This may be a read error, as it is one base from a much larger clone. This rearrangement joins TRBV28 to TRBJ2-7; the D call may be TRBD1 or TRBD2 (5 bases each). The germline gives CDR1 MDHEN, CDR2 SYDVKM. This CDR3 is built from 13 residues. The CDR3 sequence is CVSSLGTRHEQYF. CDR3 coding DNA: TGTGTCAGCAGTTTAGGGACCAGGCACGAGCAGTACTTC.

This clonotype showed up just once. The V gene is TRBV20-1, the J gene TRBJ2-5, with a possible D match to TRBD2 (5 bases). This CDR3 comprises 14 residues. V was trimmed by 1 base and J by 1 base, leaving 10 bases between them. Germline CDR1 and CDR2: DFQATT and SNEGSKA (reference sequence). This CDR3 reads CSARAASLQETQYF. The CDR3 nucleotides read TGCAGTGCTAGAGCTGCTAGCCTCCAAGAGACCCAGTACTTC.

This clonotype was seen at least ten times. The chain links TRBV5-1 to TRBJ2-3; 10 nucleotides line up with TRBD2. V gave up 0 bases and J gave up 2 bases; unmatched junction bases: 12. Germline assignment: CDR1 SGHRS and CDR2 YFSETQ. The CDR3 is 19 residues long. The CDR3 loop is CASSLESASGSGNTDTQYF. CDR3 in DNA: TGCGCCAGCAGCTTGGAGTCGGCTAGCGGGAGTGGTAACACAGATACGCAGTATTTT.